The clone carrying this T cell receptor beta chain was observed a few times. This specimen comes from a study of cytomegalovirus exposure and HLA in healthy donors. The PCR had 60 Vbeta and 13 Jbeta primers. This table comes from immunoSEQ multiplex PCR, and its TCRdb copy is limited to in-frame clones, with some not included. The table has over 60,000 clones, about 81% seen once; the top ten hold roughly an eighth. The CDR3 is made up of 14 amino acids. Germline CDR1 reads SGHTA; CDR2 reads FQGNSA. V and J are TRBV7-2 and TRBJ2-5, with 7 positions matching TRBD1. The J call may not be correct, given that the DNA end is closer to TRBJ2-7. This clonotype originated in a man aged 70-80 years in good health and CMV-seronegative. Sequenced input: PBMCs. CDR3 in amino acids: CASSLGQPAYEQYF. The CDR3 bases are TGTGCCAGCAGCTTGGGACAGCCAGCCTACGAGCAGTACTTC.